The subject of this entry is one T cell receptor (beta chain). The antigen is unknown. The sample belongs to a study of CD8 T cells in acute hepatitis C reinfection. General study findings and limits: TRBV04 and TRBV06 were preferentially used in all groups, not explained by naive pool overrepresentation. Follow-up repertoires were missing for chronically infected subjects.

The assay was immunoSEQ multiplex PCR, and TCRdb's table has in-frame clones only and misses some. This sample yields tens of thousands of clones, of which 87% are seen a single time; more than 0.4% belongs to the top ten. Time point specified: naive CD8 control sorted from an acute-time-point sample. Acute primary HCV meant a new positive RNA or antibody result following a negative test within 24 weeks. Germline V lookup: CDR1 GTSNPN, CDR2 SVGIG (reference sequence). The CDR3 covers 16 residues. Trimming removed 0 bases from V and 1 base from J, with 14 bases in between. V gene TRBV30 combines with J gene TRBJ2-3, with D possibly TRBD2 on 6 matching bases. This TCR came from a young man with chronic hepatitis C. Material: naive CD8+ T cells from PBMCs. Here the CDR3 DNA reads TGTGCCTGGAGTGTACTGTTGGGGGGAGGCACAGATACGCAGTATTTT. This sequence encodes CAWSVLLGGGTDTQYF.